This T cell receptor beta chain was identified during a study of CD8 T cells in ankylosing spondylitis. The authors made TCR beta libraries by quantitative 5'-RACE with molecular barcodes. TCRdb passed the 5' RACE reads through MiXCR, listing each CDR3 protein once. The sample has 450,000 to 550,000 distinct CDR3 sequences; about 5.7% are singletons. Study outcomes and limitations: As reported, disease-linked clones showed significant enrichment in matched ankylosing spondylitis synovial fluid. In synovial fluid and blood from reactive arthritis, some motif variants were previously reported. About 8 highly homologous variants made up a TCR beta motif, and this motif appeared characteristic of ankylosing spondylitis blood. Peripheral blood held disease-linked clones only at relatively low frequency, and these were CD8+.

This clonotype was observed many times. Its antigen is still unknown. Sequenced material: blood, either unsorted or a sorted T cell fraction (not recorded which). The source of this sequence is a male donor with ankylosing spondylitis.

The CDR3 sequence: CASSTGWSEQYF. CDR3 bases: TGTGCCAGCAGTACAGGGTGGAGCGAGCAGTACTTC. The chain couples TRBV27 to TRBJ2-7, with D perhaps matching TRBD1 (6 bases). The germline CDR1 and CDR2 sequences are MNHEY and SMNVEV (reference sequence). CDR3 length: 12 amino acids. V was cut by 5 bases and J by 6 bases, with 11 bases left in between.